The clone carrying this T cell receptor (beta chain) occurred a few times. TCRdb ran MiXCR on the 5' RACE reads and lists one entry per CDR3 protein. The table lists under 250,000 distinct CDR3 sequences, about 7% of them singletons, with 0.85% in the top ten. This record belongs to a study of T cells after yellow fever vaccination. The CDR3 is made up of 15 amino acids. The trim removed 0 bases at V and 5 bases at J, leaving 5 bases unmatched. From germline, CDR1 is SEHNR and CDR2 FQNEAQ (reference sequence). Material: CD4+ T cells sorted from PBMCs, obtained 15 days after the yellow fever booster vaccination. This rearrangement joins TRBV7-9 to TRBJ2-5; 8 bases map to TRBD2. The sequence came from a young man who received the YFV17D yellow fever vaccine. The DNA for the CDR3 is TGTGCCAGCAGCTTAGCCGCGACTAGCGAGGAGACCCAGTACTTC. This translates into CASSLAATSEETQYF. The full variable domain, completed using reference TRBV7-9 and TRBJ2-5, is DTGVSQNPRHKITKRGQNVTFRCDPISEHNRLYWYRQTLGQGPEFLTYFQNEAQLEKSRLLSDRFSAERPKGSFSTLEIQRTEQGDSAMYLCASSLAATSEETQYFGPGTRLLVL.